This T cell receptor (beta chain) comes out of a study of blood T cell repertoires in COVID-19. The CDR3 has 16 residues. Germline assignment: CDR1 LGHDT and CDR2 YNNKEL (reference sequence). Trimming cost V 0 bases and J 2 bases, with 11 bases left between them. Participants classified as exposed had met a COVID-19 case within 2 weeks before study entry. TCRdb's copy holds only in-frame clones and misses some; the assay was immunoSEQ multiplex PCR. Among 350,000 to 500,000 clones, about 88% were seen once, and the ten largest hold about 1.5%. This chain joins TRBV3-1 (or the pseudogene TRBV3-2) and TRBJ1-3; D is possibly TRBD1 (5 bases). Sequences were obtained from PBMCs or T cells enriched from blood (not recorded which). The TCR was taken from a woman aged 18 to 35 who had been exposed to COVID-19. The CDR3 sequence: CASSQESQATGNTIYF. The CDR3, as DNA: TGTGCCAGCAGCCAAGAATCACAGGCAACTGGAAACACCATATATTTT.